A single sample is the source of the 23 T cell receptor beta chains below, sequenced in a study of B cell selection in AIRE deficiency. Regulatory T cells were sorted as CD4+CD25hiCD127low/negative cells. Here immunoSEQ multiplex PCR was the method, and the copy in TCRdb shows in-frame clones only, minus some. The data show 20,000 or so clones, with around 90% seen just once and approximately 1.5% held by the top ten. Input material: CD4+CD25+ Tregs sorted from PBMCs. The receptor source for this set is a human donor in good health.

This chain links TRBV6-5 with TRBJ2-1, with D perhaps matching TRBD1 (6 bases). This CDR3 has 16 residues. Trimming took 1 base from V and 5 from J, leaving 15 bases between them. Germline V gives CDR1 MNHEY, CDR2 SVGAGI. The DNA of the CDR3 is TGTGCCAGCAGTTACTGGGGCGTGGGGGCAGACAATGAGCAGTTCTTC. It is translated as CASSYWGVGADNEQFF.

V and J are TRBV10-3 and TRBJ2-7; perhaps TRBD1 as D (6 bases). The V gene lost 3 bases and the J gene lost 0 bases, with 12 bases spanning the gap. CDR3 size: 15 residues. CDR1 ENHRY and CDR2 SYGVKD come from the germline V gene. CDR3 nucleotide sequence: TGTGCCATCAGTGAAGGGGGTAGGGACTCCTACGAGCAGTACTTC. It translates to CAISEGGRDSYEQYF.

The chain couples TRBV5-4 to TRBJ1-5, with a weak D call TRBD1 (6 bases). Trimming pared 4 bases from V and 6 bases from J, leaving 26 bases between. CDR1 and CDR2 from the germline V gene are SGHNT and YYREEE (reference sequence). The CDR3 length is 18 residues. CDR3 bases: TGTGCCAGCAGCCAAGATCCCCAGGGGATGACTCAGGGTCAGCCCCAGCATTTT. Translation: CASSQDPQGMTQGQPQHF.

This chain uses TRBV11-2 with TRBJ2-2; D remains ambiguous. The CDR3 is made up of 18 amino acids. Germline V lookup: CDR1 SGHAT, CDR2 FQNNGV. V shed 1 base and J shed 1 base, with 16 bases lying between them. In DNA form, the CDR3 reads TGTGCCAGCAGCTTAGCGTACTCTATAGCAGAGAACACCGGGGAGCTGTTTTTT. Encoded protein: CASSLAYSIAENTGELFF.

The rearrangement links TRBV19 to TRBJ1-5; 9 nucleotides match TRBD1. Trimming cost V 4 bases and J 1 base; bases outside gene matches: 11. Germline loops: CDR1 LNHDA, CDR2 SQIVND (reference sequence). CDR3 size: 18 residues. CDR3 residues: CASSRNRRTGVSNQPQHF. The DNA for the CDR3 is TGTGCCAGTAGTAGAAACCGCCGGACAGGGGTCAGCAATCAGCCCCAGCATTTT.

The rearrangement uses TRBV21-1 and TRBJ1-1. TRBV21-1 is a known pseudogene. The CDR3 has 17 amino acids. The CDR3 nucleotides are TGTGCCAGCAGCAAATTCAGTAGGTACAGGGAGGACACTGAAGCTTTCTTT. Protein product: CASSKFSRYREDTEAFF.

The CDR3 reads CATSRATAVREQYF. Here the CDR3 DNA reads TGTGCCACCAGCAGAGCTACGGCTGTTCGCGAGCAGTACTTC. The genes are TRBV15 and TRBJ2-7; no clear D gene. The CDR3 covers 14 residues. Germline V gene sequence: CDR1 LNHNV, CDR2 YYDKDF (reference sequence). Trimming took 1 base from V and 6 from J, leaving 13 bases between them.

V is TRBV18 and J is TRBJ1-5; D is unresolved. The CDR3 has 14 residues. The germline V and J ends were trimmed by 1 base and 7 bases, with 11 bases remaining between them. Germline V gene lookup returns CDR1 KGHSH and CDR2 LQKENI. This CDR3 reads CASSPQRANQPQHF. In nucleotides, the CDR3 is TGTGCCAGCTCACCACAACGGGCCAACCAGCCCCAGCATTTT.

The chain combines TRBV7-9 with TRBJ1-2, with 7 positions matching TRBD1. V was clipped by 2 bases and J by 2 bases; unmatched bases: 5. CDR3 length equals 15 residues. Looked up from germline, CDR1 is SEHNR and CDR2 is FQNEAQ (reference sequence). CDR3 residues: CASSLNLDRNYGYTF. For the CDR3, the DNA is TGTGCCAGCAGCTTAAATTTGGACAGGAACTATGGCTACACCTTC.

This clone came up once. The rearrangement joins TRBV13 to TRBJ1-1; no definite D call. CDR1 PRHDT and CDR2 FYEKMQ come from the germline V gene (reference sequence). This CDR3 is 15 amino acids long. V lost 6 bases to trimming and J lost 3 bases, with 17 bases between them. The CDR3, as DNA: TGTGCCAGCAGGGCTCGCCGTTTGGTCGACACTGAAGCTTTCTTT. It encodes CASRARRLVDTEAFF. The complete variable domain, with remaining parts taken from reference TRBV13 and TRBJ1-1, reads AAGVIQSPRHLIKEKRETATLKCYPIPRHDTVYWYQQGPGQDPQFLISFYEKMQSDKGSIPDRFSAQQFSDYHSELNMSSLELGDSALYFCASRARRLVDTEAFFGQGTRLTVV.

The J gene is TRBJ2-2, the V gene TRBV5-4, with 10 bases fitting TRBD1. This CDR3 spans 15 amino acids. Germline CDR1 and CDR2: SGHNT and YYREEE (reference sequence). Trimming cost V 4 bases and J 8 bases; bases outside gene matches: 8. As DNA, the CDR3 is TGTGCCAGCAGCCCGAGACAGGGGGCTCAGGGGGAGCTGTTTTTT. Translation gives CASSPRQGAQGELFF.

The V call is TRBV28, the J call TRBJ2-3; D is ambiguous. Germline lookup yields CDR1 MDHEN and CDR2 SYDVKM. V was clipped by 3 bases and J by 4 bases, with 8 bases between them. The length of the CDR3 is 13 residues. DNA of the CDR3: TGTGCCAGCAGTTTTAAGGGTCCAGATACGCAGTATTTT. This gives the protein CASSFKGPDTQYF.

The rearrangement links TRBV6-5 to TRBJ1-3; unclear D gene. The germline V and J ends were trimmed by 2 bases and 0 bases, with 5 bases remaining between them. This CDR3 is 14 amino acids long. The germline CDR1 and CDR2 sequences are MNHEY and SVGAGI. The CDR3 bases are TGTGCCAGCAGTTACGCGGTCTCTGGAAACACCATATATTTT. It encodes CASSYAVSGNTIYF.

The V gene is TRBV11-2, the J gene TRBJ2-7, with a weak D call TRBD1 (5 bases). CDR3 size: 16 residues. CDR1 SGHAT and CDR2 FQNNGV come from the germline V gene. Trimming removed 0 bases at V and 1 base at J, with 13 bases between. The CDR3 loop is CASSLEGRTGSYEQYF. Written as DNA, the CDR3 is TGTGCCAGCAGCTTAGAGGGGCGCACCGGGTCCTACGAGCAGTACTTC.

The chain recombines TRBV4-2 with TRBJ2-1; TRBD2 aligns across 8 bases. CDR3 length: 15 amino acids. J lost 7 bases, V lost 0 bases, and 5 bases had no gene match. CDR1 and CDR2 from the germline V gene are LGHNA and YNFKEQ. CDR3 loop: CASSQDQRERNEQFF. The CDR3 nucleotides read TGTGCCAGCAGCCAAGACCAGCGGGAGCGGAATGAGCAGTTCTTC.

CDR3 loop: CASSPTGIRDRPNEKLFF. CDR3 bases: TGTGCCAGCTCACCAACTGGGATCCGGGACAGACCTAATGAAAAACTGTTTTTT. The V gene is TRBV18, the J gene TRBJ1-4; 7 positions match TRBD1. This CDR3 is 18 amino acids long. Trimming removed 2 bases from V and 3 bases from J; junction bases left unmatched: 12. Germline CDR1 and CDR2: KGHSH and LQKENI.

This chain connects TRBV7-8 to TRBJ1-1; weak D call: TRBD1 (5 bases). The CDR3 is made up of 15 amino acids. V was cut by 6 bases and J by 9 bases, with 23 bases left in between. Germline V lookup: CDR1 SGHVS, CDR2 FQNEAQ. CDR3 loop: CASSYIDSRPMKAFF. CDR3 sequence (DNA): TGTGCCAGCAGTTATATTGACAGCCGCCCCATGAAAGCTTTCTTT.

The chain is built from TRBV5-4 and TRBJ2-7; 9 nucleotides align to TRBD2. Germline V CDR1 and CDR2: SGHNT, YYREEE (reference sequence). With V trimmed by 2 bases and J by 8 bases, 5 bases remained unmatched. The CDR3 is 13 amino acids. Here the CDR3 DNA reads TGTGCCAGCAGCTTTGCGGGGGGGTATAAGCAGTACTTC. Encoded protein: CASSFAGGYKQYF.

This clone showed up just once. This sequence joins TRBV4-2 and TRBJ2-1, with D hard to call. This CDR3 spans 13 amino acids. V dropped 5 bases and J dropped 0 bases, with 5 bases sitting between them. CDR1 is LGHNA and CDR2 is YNFKEQ in the germline V gene. The CDR3 protein is CASSSGSYNEQFF. The DNA of the CDR3 is TGTGCCAGCAGCTCTGGCTCCTACAATGAGCAGTTCTTC.

The V and J genes are TRBV5-5 and TRBJ1-2, with D uncertain. Germline assignment: CDR1 SGHKS and CDR2 YYEKEE (reference sequence). The V end lost 2 bases, the J end lost 5 bases, and 10 bases lay between the germline ends. CDR3 length: 13 amino acids. CDR3 sequence (DNA): TGTGCCAGCAGCTTTTCGGCAGAGTATGGCTACACCTTC. Encoded protein: CASSFSAEYGYTF.

This clone was counted once. This rearrangement joins TRBV5-1 to TRBJ1-4; 7 nucleotides match TRBD1. Per the germline V gene, CDR1 is SGHRS and CDR2 is YFSETQ. The trim removed 3 bases at V and 8 bases at J, leaving 10 bases unmatched. This CDR3 has 15 residues. CDR3 amino acids: CASSYGQAAREKLFF. The CDR3, as DNA: TGCGCCAGCAGCTACGGACAGGCCGCCAGAGAAAAACTGTTTTTT.

V is TRBV7-3 and J is TRBJ1-2; TRBD1 is a possible D gene (5 bases). Trimming took 1 base from V and 7 from J, leaving 10 bases between them. CDR1 SGHTA and CDR2 FQGTGA come from the germline V gene. This CDR3 region has 13 residues. DNA of the CDR3: TGTGCCAGCAGCTTAATTGGGGGGTTTGGCTACACCTTC. Translation gives CASSLIGGFGYTF.

DNA of the CDR3: TGTGCCAGCAGCGCCCCGGGGGGGGCCAGACCCTACGAGCAGTACTTC. Its protein is CASSAPGGARPYEQYF. The chain carries TRBV11-2 and TRBJ2-7; the match to TRBD2 covers 8 bases. This CDR3 spans 16 amino acids. J was trimmed by 2 bases and V by 5 bases; bases with no gene match: 11. CDR1 and CDR2 (germline): SGHAT, FQNNGV.